One and the same sample provided the 28 T cell receptor beta chains below, sequenced in a study of Ad26.COV2.S vaccination and SARS-CoV-2 variants. Noted treatment: roughly 18 received Ad26.COV2.S at low or high dose, single or two shots; 5 received placebo; per-sample allocation not given. Material that was analyzed had been drawn on day 63 after the first vaccine or placebo injection. Sequencing used immunoSEQ multiplex PCR; TCRdb keeps in-frame clones, though not all of them. The sample contains some 520,000 clones, roughly 89% of which appear only once. Here the sequenced sample was peripheral blood, taken in a trial of Ad26.COV2.S vaccine versus placebo. These receptors were obtained from a person between 18 and 65 years old who received the Ad26.COV2.S COVID-19 vaccine or a placebo.

The chain carries TRBV18 and TRBJ2-7, with 11 bases fitting TRBD2. Losses at the gene ends were 0 bases for V and 0 bases for J; bases not matched to a gene: 4. The germline gives CDR1 KGHSH, CDR2 LQKENI. This CDR3 comprises 17 residues. The CDR3 sequence is CASSPPGLADSSYEQYF. The CDR3 DNA sequence: TGTGCCAGCTCACCACCGGGACTAGCGGATAGCTCCTACGAGCAGTACTTC. The variable domain in full, completed from reference TRBV18 and TRBJ2-7, reads NAGVMQNPRHLVRRRGQEARLRCSPMKGHSHVYWYRQLPEEGLKFMVYLQKENIIDESGMPKERFSAEFPKEGPSILRIQQVVRGDSAAYFCASSPPGLADSSYEQYFGPGTRLTVT.

This chain joins TRBV6-2 or TRBV6-3 and TRBJ1-1; the D gene is possibly TRBD1 (5 bases). V gave up 3 bases and J gave up 4 bases, with 12 bases separating them. The CDR3 is made up of 14 amino acids. The V gene's germline CDR1 is MNHEY and CDR2 SVGEGT. The CDR3 DNA follows: TGTGCCAGCAGTTATGGGCCGGGGGGCACTGAAGCTTTCTTT. It specifies CASSYGPGGTEAFF.

This chain connects TRBV19 to TRBJ2-3; TRBD2 aligns across 7 bases. V was pared by 4 bases and J by 1 base, with 5 bases of the junction left unmatched. Germline CDR1 and CDR2: LNHDA and SQIVND (reference sequence). The CDR3 extends over 15 amino acids. In nucleotides, the CDR3 is TGTGCCAGTAGTACCACCGCGGGAGGCACAGATACGCAGTATTTT. Translating it yields CASSTTAGGTDTQYF.

This chain connects TRBV19 to TRBJ2-5; D not resolved. The CDR3 length is 14 residues. Germline V CDR1 and CDR2: LNHDA, SQIVND (reference sequence). V dropped 3 bases and J dropped 2 bases, with 10 bases sitting between them. CDR3 residues: CASSMRTAQETQYF. CDR3 nucleotide sequence: TGTGCCAGTAGTATGAGGACGGCACAAGAGACCCAGTACTTC.

The chain is built from TRBV10-3 and TRBJ2-1; 15 bases are a match to TRBD2. Germline V CDR1 and CDR2: ENHRY, SYGVKD. This CDR3 comprises 15 residues. The V segment lost 4 bases and the J segment 9 bases; nucleotides outside the gene matches: 4. CDR3 bases: TGTGCCATCAGTGCCGCGGGACTAGCGGGAGGTGAGCAGTTCTTC. As protein: CAISAAGLAGGEQFF.

This chain connects TRBV11-2 to TRBJ1-1, with a tentative D call TRBD1 (5 bases). Per germline, CDR1 SGHAT and CDR2 FQNNGV. The CDR3 contains 14 residues. The ends were cut back, 0 bases at V and 4 bases at J, with 9 bases in the middle. CDR3 in amino acids: CASSLEGVGTEAFF. The CDR3 coding sequence is TGTGCCAGCAGCTTAGAGGGGGTGGGCACTGAAGCTTTCTTT.

The V and J genes are TRBV5-6 and TRBJ1-2, with 9 bases lining up with TRBD1. Trimming at V came to 4 bases and at J to 4 bases, leaving 8 bases not matched to a gene. Germline V gives CDR1 SGHDT, CDR2 YYEEEE. The CDR3 covers 15 residues. The CDR3 nucleotides read TGTGCCAGCAGCCCGGACAGGGGAGAGGCCTATGGCTACACCTTC. Amino acid sequence: CASSPDRGEAYGYTF. The whole variable domain, filled in from reference TRBV5-6 and TRBJ1-2, reads DAGVTQSPTHLIKTRGQQVTLRCSPKSGHDTVSWYQQALGQGPQFIFQYYEEEERQRGNFPDRFSGHQFPNYSSELNVNALLLGDSALYLCASSPDRGEAYGYTFGSGTRLTVV.

The genes are TRBV28 and TRBJ1-5; D perhaps matches TRBD1 (5 bases). This CDR3 has 17 residues. In germline, CDR1 is MDHEN, CDR2 SYDVKM. V lost 8 bases and J 4 bases, leaving 24 bases between the germline ends. This CDR3 reads CASAFLGTPTGNQPQHF. The DNA for the CDR3 is TGTGCCAGCGCATTCTTAGGGACTCCTACGGGAAATCAGCCCCAGCATTTT.

The gene calls are TRBV6-5 and TRBJ1-1; unclear D gene. Germline CDR1 MNHEY, CDR2 SVGAGI. V gave up 7 bases and J gave up 6 bases, with 12 bases separating them. The CDR3 length is 12 residues. The CDR3 protein is CASTLLVAEAFF. In nucleotides, the CDR3 is TGTGCCAGCACTCTTCTAGTGGCTGAAGCTTTCTTT.

The chain recombines TRBV6-6 with TRBJ1-2; D uncertain. The CDR3 length is 13 residues. CDR1 is MNHNY, CDR2 SVGAGI, per germline (reference sequence). Trimming left V 4 bases short and J 2 bases short, with 8 bases between. For the CDR3, the DNA is TGTGCCAGCAGTTGGGAACGGAACTATGGCTACACCTTC. It codes for CASSWERNYGYTF.

The CDR3: CASSQAFRTGELFF. The CDR3 DNA is TGCGCCAGCAGCCAAGCGTTCCGGACCGGGGAGCTGTTTTTT. The genes are TRBV4-3 and TRBJ2-2; the D is unclear. The CDR3 covers 14 residues. V was pared by 1 base and J by 5 bases, with 8 bases between. Looked up from germline, CDR1 is LGHNA and CDR2 is YSLEER.

This clone was seen a few times. This chain joins TRBV10-3 and TRBJ1-5, with a weak D call TRBD1 (6 bases). V gave up 2 bases and J gave up 6 bases, with 14 bases separating them. The CDR3 totals 15 residues. Germline lookup yields CDR1 ENHRY and CDR2 SYGVKD. The CDR3 sequence is CAISEGAGDPQPQHF. In DNA form, the CDR3 reads TGTGCCATCAGTGAGGGGGCAGGGGACCCTCAGCCCCAGCATTTT.

The V and J genes are TRBV3-1 (or the pseudogene TRBV3-2) and TRBJ1-2, with D unresolved. Between the trimmed V and J ends, which lost 0 bases and 0 bases, there was a span of 5 bases. The CDR3 covers 14 residues. In germline, CDR1 is LGHDT, CDR2 YNNKEL (reference sequence). The CDR3 protein is CASSQDSTNYGYTF. The DNA of the CDR3 is TGTGCCAGCAGCCAAGATTCAACTAACTATGGCTACACCTTC.

This clone has just a few counts. This chain joins TRBV6-5 and TRBJ1-6; weak D call: TRBD1 (6 bases). Trimming pared 2 bases from V and 9 bases from J, leaving 17 bases between. This CDR3 has 16 residues. Looked up from germline, CDR1 is MNHEY and CDR2 is SVGAGI. The CDR3 DNA follows: TGTGCCAGCAGTTACCGTAAAACAGGGTCCGGTTCACCCCTCCACTTT. It specifies CASSYRKTGSGSPLHF.

A few counts support this clone. V usage is TRBV29-1 and J usage is TRBJ1-3, with 8 bases matching TRBD1. Trimming cost V 5 bases and J 3 bases; bases outside gene matches: 6. The germline V gene has CDR1 SQVTM and CDR2 ANQGSEA. The CDR3 spans 14 residues. This CDR3 is CSVIETGGGNTIYF. The CDR3 DNA reads TGCAGCGTTATTGAAACAGGGGGTGGAAACACCATATATTTT.

This clone was found many times. J is TRBJ2-7 and V is TRBV6-5, with a possible D match to TRBD1 (6 bases). The germline V and J ends were trimmed by 5 bases and 2 bases, with 13 bases remaining between them. The CDR3 has 14 residues. CDR1 and CDR2 (germline): MNHEY, SVGAGI. CDR3 sequence (DNA): TGTGCCAGCAGTCGCACAGGGCGGCCCTACGAGCAGTACTTC. Translating it yields CASSRTGRPYEQYF.

This clone was observed a single time. V and J are TRBV19 and TRBJ2-5; 7 bases line up with TRBD1. V lost 6 bases, J lost 3 bases, and 7 bases stayed unmatched. This CDR3 spans 14 amino acids. Germline V gene sequence: CDR1 LNHDA, CDR2 SQIVND (reference sequence). CDR3 residues: CASSSTGREETQYF. As DNA, the CDR3 is TGTGCCAGTAGCTCGACAGGGCGTGAAGAGACCCAGTACTTC.

This chain uses TRBV19 with TRBJ2-5, with 8 bases aligning to TRBD2. The germline V gene encodes CDR1 LNHDA and CDR2 SQIVND (reference sequence). This CDR3 has 14 amino acids. J lost 9 bases, V lost 5 bases, and 11 bases had no gene match. CDR3 residues: CASSQVAGSGAQYF. CDR3 DNA sequence: TGTGCCAGTAGTCAGGTAGCGGGATCAGGGGCCCAGTACTTC. Supplemented by reference TRBV19 and TRBJ2-5, the full variable domain reads DGGITQSPKYLFRKEGQNVTLSCEQNLNHDAMYWYRQDPGQGLRLIYYSQIVNDFQKGDIAEGYSVSREKKESFPLTVTSAQKNPTAFYLCASSQVAGSGAQYFGPGTRLLVL.

Only one count was recorded for this clone. The chain links TRBV3-1 (or the pseudogene TRBV3-2) to TRBJ2-7, with unresolved D. Trimming pared 1 base from V and 2 bases from J, leaving 12 bases between. In germline, CDR1 is LGHDT, CDR2 YNNKEL (reference sequence). This CDR3 spans 15 amino acids. The chain's CDR3 is CASSQGVASTYEQYF. The CDR3 DNA reads as TGTGCCAGCAGCCAAGGGGTAGCTTCCACCTACGAGCAGTACTTC.

The gene calls are TRBV4-1 and TRBJ2-7; D is tentatively TRBD1 or TRBD2 (5 bases each). From germline, CDR1 is MGHRA and CDR2 YSYEKL. V shed 3 bases and J shed 3 bases, with 12 bases lying between them. The CDR3 runs 14 residues. CDR3 sequence: CASSQGRAGYEQYF. The CDR3 nucleotides are TGCGCCAGCAGCCAGGGGCGGGCAGGCTACGAGCAGTACTTC.

The V call is TRBV18, the J call TRBJ1-6; TRBD1 matches at 9 bases. CDR1 and CDR2 (germline): KGHSH, LQKENI. The CDR3 totals 15 residues. V shed 2 bases and J 10 bases; nucleotides not matched to a gene: 6. CDR3 nucleotides: TGTGCCAGCTCACCAAGGGGACAGGGTTTCTCACCCCTCCACTTT. Its protein is CASSPRGQGFSPLHF.

This clone turned up a few times. The V call is TRBV5-4, the J call TRBJ1-6, with TRBD1 as a possible D gene (6 bases). V was clipped by 0 bases and J by 7 bases, with 14 bases between them. In germline, CDR1 is SGHNT, CDR2 YYREEE (reference sequence). This CDR3 contains 16 residues. CDR3 in amino acids: CASSLVTGPGNSPLHF. CDR3 coding DNA: TGTGCCAGCAGCTTGGTGACAGGACCTGGGAATTCACCCCTCCACTTT.

The V gene is TRBV4-3, the J gene TRBJ2-1, with a tentative D call TRBD1 (7 bases). Germline loops: CDR1 LGHNA, CDR2 YSLEER. CDR3 length: 16 residues. V was clipped by 0 bases and J by 3 bases, with 12 bases between them. The CDR3: CASSQDSGGIYNEQFF. The CDR3 DNA sequence: TGCGCCAGCAGCCAAGACTCAGGGGGGATCTACAATGAGCAGTTCTTC.

This clone was found once. This chain uses TRBV12-3 or TRBV12-4 with TRBJ1-1; D is unresolved. V lost 5 bases and J lost 3, with 10 bases in between. The CDR3 has 13 residues. The CDR3 region has the DNA TGTGCCAGCAGTCCGCGGCCGGACACTGAAGCTTTCTTT. Residues: CASSPRPDTEAFF.

The V gene is TRBV6-5, the J gene TRBJ2-3, with 8 bases fitting TRBD1. This CDR3 spans 15 amino acids. CDR1 is MNHEY, CDR2 SVGAGI, per germline. V trimming: 5 bases; J trimming: 1 base; junction bases outside the gene matches: 5. The CDR3 DNA follows: TGTGCCAGCAGTAAGACAGGGGACGGCACAGATACGCAGTATTTT. Translated, it gives CASSKTGDGTDTQYF.

This chain links TRBV29-1 with TRBJ1-5, with unresolved D. Germline V CDR1 and CDR2: SQVTM, ANQGSEA. There are 12 residues in the CDR3. The CDR3 DNA reads TGCAGTCGTTCAGACCGTCGACAGCCCCAGCATTTT. Residues: CSRSDRRQPQHF.

This clone was picked up one time. The chain combines TRBV4-1 with TRBJ1-5, with 8 nucleotides matching TRBD1. Germline values: CDR1 MGHRA, CDR2 YSYEKL. CDR3 size: 17 residues. J gave up 4 bases and V 0 bases, and 8 bases lay outside the gene matches. This chain's CDR3 is CASSQEFGTGRNQPQHF. CDR3 coding DNA: TGCGCCAGCAGCCAAGAATTCGGGACAGGACGTAATCAGCCCCAGCATTTT.

This clone was seen only a few times. The V call is TRBV7-8, the J call TRBJ2-7; tentative D call: TRBD2 (5 bases). CDR1 SGHVS and CDR2 FQNEAQ come from the germline V gene. With 0 bases removed from V and 2 bases from J, the gap between germline ends came to 11 bases. This CDR3 is 15 amino acids long. In DNA form, the CDR3 reads TGTGCCAGCAGCTTAGCACGGGGTTCGGCCTACGAGCAGTACTTC. The encoded protein is CASSLARGSAYEQYF.